The rows below give T cell receptor beta chains drawn from one sample of a study of CD8+ T cells in alopecia areata. Profiled with immunoSEQ multiplex PCR; TCRdb holds only in-frame clones, not every one. The sample consists of 200,000 to 250,000 clones, around 66% of them appearing once. Here the sequenced sample was CD4+ T cells sorted from blood, taken at week 4, from a patient treated with tofacitinib. The receptors come from a human donor with alopecia areata. Both conserved end residues are part of each CDR3. D genes are given only for firm matches. Size tells how often a clone was seen (once, few, many) or the class of an expanded clone, and some rows leave it out.

abundance: NA
j_gene: TRBJ2-7
v_gene: TRBV7-2
d_gene: TRBD2
CDR3aa: CASSLGGSGEWGEQYF
CDR3nt: TGTGCCAGCAGCTTAGGTGGTAGCGGGGAGTGGGGCGAGCAGTACTTC

abundance: few
j_gene: TRBJ2-6
v_gene: TRBV18
d_gene: NA
CDR3aa: CASSPPGSSGANVLTF
CDR3nt: TGTGCCAGCTCACCACCGGGGAGCTCTGGGGCCAACGTCCTGACTTTC

abundance: NA
j_gene: TRBJ2-7
v_gene: TRBV29-1
d_gene: NA
CDR3aa: CSGGGGQFYEQYF
CDR3nt: TGCAGCGGAGGGGGAGGGCAATTCTACGAGCAGTACTTC

abundance: NA
j_gene: TRBJ1-1
v_gene: TRBV6-1
d_gene: NA
CDR3aa: CASSLHVRNTEAFF
CDR3nt: TGTGCCAGCAGCCTCCACGTGAGAAACACTGAAGCTTTCTTT

abundance: NA
j_gene: TRBJ2-5
v_gene: TRBV5-4
d_gene: TRBD2
CDR3aa: CASSSTSLQETQYF
CDR3nt: TGTGCCAGCAGCTCGACTAGCTTGCAAGAGACCCAGTACTTC

abundance: NA
j_gene: TRBJ2-7
v_gene: TRBV6-6
d_gene: TRBD1
CDR3aa: CASSYTGGTSYEQYF
CDR3nt: TGTGCCAGCAGTTACACAGGGGGGACCTCCTACGAGCAGTACTTC

abundance: NA
j_gene: TRBJ1-1
v_gene: TRBV5-1
d_gene: NA
CDR3aa: CASSLGGMNTEAFF
CDR3nt: TGCGCCAGCAGCTTGGGGGGGATGAACACTGAAGCTTTCTTT

abundance: NA
j_gene: TRBJ1-3
v_gene: TRBV5-5
d_gene: NA
CDR3aa: CASSLAPGNTIYF
CDR3nt: TGTGCCAGCAGCTTGGCCCCTGGAAACACCATATATTTT

abundance: NA
j_gene: TRBJ1-2
v_gene: TRBV30
d_gene: NA
CDR3aa: CAWSVHRGGYTF
CDR3nt: TGTGCCTGGAGTGTACACAGAGGTGGCTACACCTTC

abundance: NA
j_gene: TRBJ1-2
v_gene: TRBV29-1
d_gene: NA
CDR3aa: CSVGVNYGYTF
CDR3nt: TGCAGCGTTGGGGTAAACTATGGCTACACCTTC

abundance: few
j_gene: TRBJ1-2
v_gene: TRBV29-1
d_gene: NA
CDR3aa: CSAEKSGGGYTF
CDR3nt: TGCAGCGCAGAGAAGAGTGGGGGTGGCTACACCTTC

abundance: NA
j_gene: TRBJ2-1
v_gene: TRBV29-1
d_gene: NA
CDR3aa: CSVDRFRDEQFF
CDR3nt: TGCAGCGTTGACAGGTTTAGGGATGAGCAGTTCTTC

abundance: NA
j_gene: TRBJ2-5
v_gene: TRBV5-1
d_gene: NA
CDR3aa: CASSLEPAGQETQYF
CDR3nt: TGCGCCAGCAGCTTGGAACCGGCCGGGCAAGAGACCCAGTACTTC

abundance: NA
j_gene: TRBJ2-6
v_gene: TRBV4-1
d_gene: NA
CDR3aa: CASSQEYRGSGANVLTF
CDR3nt: TGCGCCAGCAGCCAAGAGTATCGGGGCTCGGGGGCCAACGTCCTGACTTTC

abundance: NA
j_gene: TRBJ1-6
v_gene: TRBV4-3
d_gene: NA
CDR3aa: CASSQDFSYNSPLHF
CDR3nt: TGCGCCAGCAGCCAAGATTTTTCGTATAATTCACCCCTCCACTTT

abundance: NA
j_gene: TRBJ2-3
v_gene: TRBV7-2
d_gene: NA
CDR3aa: CASSLRGGDTQYF
CDR3nt: TGTGCCAGCAGCTTAAGGGGCGGCGATACGCAGTATTTT

abundance: NA
j_gene: TRBJ1-2
v_gene: TRBV23-1
d_gene: NA
CDR3aa: CARKAGYTF
CDR3nt: TGCGCCAGAAAAGCCGGCTACACCTTC

abundance: NA
j_gene: TRBJ2-5
v_gene: TRBV7-2
d_gene: NA
CDR3aa: CASSPSGLTHGTQYF
CDR3nt: TGTGCCAGCAGCCCTTCTGGACTCACTCATGGGACCCAGTACTTC

abundance: NA
j_gene: TRBJ2-5
v_gene: TRBV18
d_gene: NA
CDR3aa: CASSPTEQETQYF
CDR3nt: TGTGCCAGCTCACCTACAGAACAAGAGACCCAGTACTTC

abundance: NA
j_gene: TRBJ1-6
v_gene: TRBV6-6
d_gene: NA
CDR3aa: CASSPGTAKLPLHF
CDR3nt: TGTGCCAGCAGTCCCGGGACCGCAAAGTTGCCCCTCCACTTT

abundance: once
j_gene: TRBJ1-1
v_gene: TRBV5-1
d_gene: TRBD1
CDR3aa: CASSSGQVMNTEAFF
CDR3nt: TGCGCCAGCAGCTCGGGACAGGTCATGAACACTGAAGCTTTCTTT

abundance: once
j_gene: TRBJ2-5
v_gene: TRBV30
d_gene: TRBD2
CDR3aa: CAWTGTSGGDQETQYF
CDR3nt: TGTGCCTGGACCGGGACTAGCGGGGGGGACCAAGAGACCCAGTACTTC

abundance: once
j_gene: TRBJ2-1
v_gene: TRBV19
d_gene: NA
CDR3aa: CASSELNEQFF
CDR3nt: TGTGCCAGTAGCGAGCTTAATGAGCAGTTCTTC

abundance: NA
j_gene: TRBJ1-2
v_gene: TRBV6-5
d_gene: NA
CDR3aa: CASSSRYGYTF
CDR3nt: TGTGCCAGCAGTTCTCGCTATGGCTACACCTTC

abundance: NA
j_gene: TRBJ2-2
v_gene: TRBV4-2
d_gene: NA
CDR3aa: CASSQEQLNTGELFF
CDR3nt: TGTGCCAGCAGCCAAGAGCAGTTAAACACCGGGGAGCTGTTTTTT

abundance: NA
j_gene: TRBJ1-1
v_gene: TRBV29-1
d_gene: TRBD1
CDR3aa: CSSAGQDYTEAFF
CDR3nt: TGCAGCTCCGCGGGACAGGATTACACTGAAGCTTTCTTT

abundance: few
j_gene: TRBJ2-1
v_gene: TRBV29-1
d_gene: NA
CDR3aa: CSVALRTPLWEQFF
CDR3nt: TGCAGCGTTGCACTCAGGACCCCCTTGTGGGAGCAGTTCTTC

abundance: NA
j_gene: TRBJ1-1
v_gene: TRBV29-1
d_gene: NA
CDR3aa: CSVATTLNTEAFF
CDR3nt: TGCAGCGTCGCGACGACACTGAACACTGAAGCTTTCTTT

abundance: NA
j_gene: TRBJ2-7
v_gene: TRBV30
d_gene: TRBD1
CDR3aa: CAWAGTGGYEQYF
CDR3nt: TGTGCCTGGGCCGGGACAGGGGGCTACGAGCAGTACTTC

abundance: NA
j_gene: TRBJ1-5
v_gene: TRBV7-2
d_gene: NA
CDR3aa: CASSLGIYSNQPQHF
CDR3nt: TGTGCCAGCAGCTTAGGCATTTATAGCAATCAGCCCCAGCATTTT

abundance: NA
j_gene: TRBJ2-3
v_gene: TRBV29-1
d_gene: NA
CDR3aa: CSVVGRLTSDTQYF
CDR3nt: TGCAGCGTCGTAGGCAGGCTAACATCGGATACGCAGTATTTT

abundance: NA
j_gene: TRBJ1-4
v_gene: TRBV7-2
d_gene: TRBD1
CDR3aa: CASSPTGGAGEKLFF
CDR3nt: TGTGCCAGCAGCCCTACAGGGGGCGCAGGTGAAAAACTGTTTTTT

abundance: NA
j_gene: TRBJ1-1
v_gene: TRBV5-1
d_gene: TRBD1
CDR3aa: CASSLADREPEAFF
CDR3nt: TGCGCCAGCAGCTTGGCCGACAGGGAGCCTGAAGCTTTCTTT

abundance: NA
j_gene: TRBJ2-7
v_gene: TRBV25-1
d_gene: NA
CDR3aa: CASSGYHEQYF
CDR3nt: TGTGCCAGCAGTGGATACCACGAGCAGTACTTC

abundance: once
j_gene: TRBJ2-7
v_gene: TRBV5-1
d_gene: TRBD1
CDR3aa: CASSLGQRSYEQYF
CDR3nt: TGCGCCAGCTCCTTGGGACAGAGATCCTACGAGCAGTACTTC

abundance: NA
j_gene: TRBJ2-1
v_gene: TRBV11-2
d_gene: TRBD1
CDR3aa: CASSFRSDRSYNEQFF
CDR3nt: TGTGCCAGCAGCTTCCGTTCGGACAGGAGTTACAATGAGCAGTTCTTC

abundance: NA
j_gene: TRBJ2-7
v_gene: TRBV5-4
d_gene: TRBD1
CDR3aa: CASSTDRRHEQYF
CDR3nt: TGTGCCAGCAGCACGGACAGGAGGCACGAGCAGTACTTC

abundance: NA
j_gene: TRBJ2-5
v_gene: TRBV7-2
d_gene: NA
CDR3aa: CASSLGLVSIQETQYF
CDR3nt: TGTGCCAGCAGCTTAGGTCTAGTATCCATCCAAGAGACCCAGTACTTC

abundance: NA
j_gene: TRBJ2-1
v_gene: TRBV23-1
d_gene: NA
CDR3aa: CASSQSERQPRFGQFF
CDR3nt: TGCGCCAGCAGTCAATCTGAGAGACAGCCCCGTTTTGGGCAGTTCTTC

abundance: NA
j_gene: TRBJ2-1
v_gene: TRBV2
d_gene: TRBD2
CDR3aa: CASSPSSGGYNEQFF
CDR3nt: TGTGCCAGCAGCCCCTCGAGCGGGGGATACAATGAGCAGTTCTTC

abundance: NA
j_gene: TRBJ2-2
v_gene: TRBV13
d_gene: NA
CDR3aa: CASSLGAPGELFF
CDR3nt: TGTGCCAGCAGCTTGGGGGCGCCCGGGGAGCTGTTTTTT

abundance: NA
j_gene: TRBJ1-1
v_gene: TRBV6-5
d_gene: NA
CDR3aa: CASSYSALWGTEAFF
CDR3nt: TGTGCCAGCAGTTACTCGGCCCTCTGGGGTACTGAAGCTTTCTTT

abundance: few
j_gene: TRBJ1-6
v_gene: TRBV7-2
d_gene: TRBD1
CDR3aa: CASSRRGQGSSPLHF
CDR3nt: TGTGCCAGCAGCCGCCGGGGACAGGGGAGTTCACCCCTCCACTTT

abundance: NA
j_gene: TRBJ1-1
v_gene: TRBV25-1
d_gene: TRBD1
CDR3aa: CASSPHPGQGSSNTEAFF
CDR3nt: TGTGCCAGCAGTCCTCACCCGGGACAGGGGTCGTCGAACACTGAAGCTTTCTTT

abundance: once
j_gene: TRBJ1-2
v_gene: TRBV30
d_gene: NA
CDR3aa: CAWRGRVERHGYTF
CDR3nt: TGTGCCTGGAGAGGTCGGGTCGAAAGGCATGGCTACACCTTC

abundance: NA
j_gene: TRBJ2-1
v_gene: TRBV29-1
d_gene: NA
CDR3aa: CSVASRLAYNEQFF
CDR3nt: TGCAGCGTTGCGAGCCGACTAGCCTACAATGAGCAGTTCTTC